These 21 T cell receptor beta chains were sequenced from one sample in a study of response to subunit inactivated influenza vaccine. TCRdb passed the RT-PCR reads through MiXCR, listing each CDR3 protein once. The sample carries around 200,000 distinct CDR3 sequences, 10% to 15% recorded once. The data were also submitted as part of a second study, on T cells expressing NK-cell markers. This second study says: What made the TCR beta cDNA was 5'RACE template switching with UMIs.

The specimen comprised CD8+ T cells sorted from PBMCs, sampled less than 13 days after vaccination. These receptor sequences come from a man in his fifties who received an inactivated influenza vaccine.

The CDR3 bases are TGTGCCACCAGTGACCGAAACAGGGGTCCCGAGCAGTACTTC. Amino acid sequence: CATSDRNRGPEQYF. The V and J genes are TRBV24-1 and TRBJ2-7, with TRBD1 matching over 7 bases. J was trimmed by 6 bases and V by 4 bases; bases with no gene match: 8. This CDR3 is 14 amino acids long. Per germline, CDR1 KGHDR and CDR2 SFDVKD.

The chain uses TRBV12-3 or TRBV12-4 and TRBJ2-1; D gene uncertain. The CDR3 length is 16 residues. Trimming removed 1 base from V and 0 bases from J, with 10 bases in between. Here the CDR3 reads CASSLVAPSSYNEQFF. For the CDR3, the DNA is TGTGCCAGCAGTTTAGTTGCGCCGAGCTCCTACAATGAGCAGTTCTTC.

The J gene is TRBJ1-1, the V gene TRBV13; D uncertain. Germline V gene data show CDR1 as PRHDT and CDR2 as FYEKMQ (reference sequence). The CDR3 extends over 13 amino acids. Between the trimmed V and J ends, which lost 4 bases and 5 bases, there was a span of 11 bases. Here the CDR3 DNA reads TGTGCCAGCAGCTCCAGACTAGAGACTGAAGCTTTCTTT. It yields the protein CASSSRLETEAFF. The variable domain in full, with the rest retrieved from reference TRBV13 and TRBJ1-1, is AAGVIQSPRHLIKEKRETATLKCYPIPRHDTVYWYQQGPGQDPQFLISFYEKMQSDKGSIPDRFSAQQFSDYHSELNMSSLELGDSALYFCASSSRLETEAFFGQGTRLTVV.

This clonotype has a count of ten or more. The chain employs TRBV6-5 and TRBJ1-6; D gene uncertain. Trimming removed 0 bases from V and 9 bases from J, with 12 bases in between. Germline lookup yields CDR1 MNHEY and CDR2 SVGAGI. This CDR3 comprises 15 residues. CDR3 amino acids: CASSYSNGEGSPLHF. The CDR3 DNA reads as TGTGCCAGCAGTTACTCGAACGGCGAGGGTTCACCCCTCCACTTT.

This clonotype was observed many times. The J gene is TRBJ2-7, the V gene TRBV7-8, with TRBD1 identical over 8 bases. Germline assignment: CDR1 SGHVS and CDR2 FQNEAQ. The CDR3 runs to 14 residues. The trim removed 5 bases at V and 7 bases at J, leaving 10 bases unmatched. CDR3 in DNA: TGTGCCAGCAGCGCTCAGGGGGCGCGTGATGAGCAGTACTTC. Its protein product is CASSAQGARDEQYF.

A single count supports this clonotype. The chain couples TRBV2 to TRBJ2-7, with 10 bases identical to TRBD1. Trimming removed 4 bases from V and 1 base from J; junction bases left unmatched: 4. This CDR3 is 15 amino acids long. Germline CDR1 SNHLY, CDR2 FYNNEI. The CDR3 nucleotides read TGTGCCAGCAGTGGGACAGGGGGGGGGTCCTACGAGCAGTACTTC. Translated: CASSGTGGGSYEQYF.

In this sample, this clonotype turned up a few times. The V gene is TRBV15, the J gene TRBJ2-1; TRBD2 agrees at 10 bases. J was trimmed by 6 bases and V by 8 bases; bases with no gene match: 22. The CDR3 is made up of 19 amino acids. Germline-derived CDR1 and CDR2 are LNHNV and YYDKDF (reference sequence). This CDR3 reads CATGYTASGRIALSNEQFF. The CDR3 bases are TGTGCCACCGGATATACAGCTAGCGGGAGAATTGCGCTGTCCAATGAGCAGTTCTTC.

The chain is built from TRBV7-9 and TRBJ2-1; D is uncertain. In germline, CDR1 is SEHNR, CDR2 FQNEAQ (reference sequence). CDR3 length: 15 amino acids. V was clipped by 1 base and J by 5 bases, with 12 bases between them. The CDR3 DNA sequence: TGTGCCAGCAGCTTAGTGAAGGGCAGTCACAATGAGCAGTTCTTC. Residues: CASSLVKGSHNEQFF.

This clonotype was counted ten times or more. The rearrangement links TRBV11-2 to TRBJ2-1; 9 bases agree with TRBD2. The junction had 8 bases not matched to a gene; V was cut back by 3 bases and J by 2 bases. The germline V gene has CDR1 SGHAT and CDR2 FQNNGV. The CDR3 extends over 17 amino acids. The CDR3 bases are TGTGCCAGCAGCTTCCTGGTAGCGGGAGTAGCCTACAATGAGCAGTTCTTC. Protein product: CASSFLVAGVAYNEQFF.

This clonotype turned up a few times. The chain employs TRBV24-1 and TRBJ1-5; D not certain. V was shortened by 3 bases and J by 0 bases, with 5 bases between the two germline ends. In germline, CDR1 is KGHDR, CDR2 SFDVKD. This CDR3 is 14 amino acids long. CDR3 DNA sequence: TGTGCCACCAGTGATCTGAATAGCAATCAGCCCCAGCATTTT. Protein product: CATSDLNSNQPQHF.

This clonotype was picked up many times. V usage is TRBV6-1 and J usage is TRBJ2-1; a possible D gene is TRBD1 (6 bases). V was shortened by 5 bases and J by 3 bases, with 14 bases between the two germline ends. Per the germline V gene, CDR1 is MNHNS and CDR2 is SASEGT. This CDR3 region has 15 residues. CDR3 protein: CASSTGQPGYNEQFF. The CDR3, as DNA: TGTGCCAGCAGTACAGGACAGCCGGGCTACAATGAGCAGTTCTTC.

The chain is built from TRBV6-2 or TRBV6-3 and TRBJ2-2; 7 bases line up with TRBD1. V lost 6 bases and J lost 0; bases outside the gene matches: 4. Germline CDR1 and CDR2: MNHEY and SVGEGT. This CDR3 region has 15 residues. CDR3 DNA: TGTGCCAGCAGGGGGGACAGTTCGAACACCGGGGAGCTGTTTTTT. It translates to CASRGDSSNTGELFF.

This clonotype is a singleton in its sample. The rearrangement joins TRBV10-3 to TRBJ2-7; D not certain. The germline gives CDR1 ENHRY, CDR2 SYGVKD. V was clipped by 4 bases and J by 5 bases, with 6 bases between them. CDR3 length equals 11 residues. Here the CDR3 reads CAISAGHEQYF. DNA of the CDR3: TGTGCCATCAGTGCGGGCCACGAGCAGTACTTC.

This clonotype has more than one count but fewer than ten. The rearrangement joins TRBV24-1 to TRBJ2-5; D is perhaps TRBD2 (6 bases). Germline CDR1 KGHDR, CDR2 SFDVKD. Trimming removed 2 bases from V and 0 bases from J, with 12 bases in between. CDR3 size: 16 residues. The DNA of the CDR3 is TGTGCCACCAGTGATTGGGCGGGACCGTACCAAGAGACCCAGTACTTC. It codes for CATSDWAGPYQETQYF.

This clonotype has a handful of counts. CDR3 residues: CASTLTLAGAANEQFF. In nucleotides, the CDR3 is TGTGCCAGCACCTTGACTTTAGCGGGAGCGGCGAATGAGCAGTTCTTC. The gene calls are TRBV7-6 and TRBJ2-1; 9 bases map to TRBD2. This CDR3 comprises 16 residues. J lost 7 bases, V lost 7 bases, and 14 bases had no gene match. CDR1 is SGHVS and CDR2 is FNYEAQ in the germline V gene.

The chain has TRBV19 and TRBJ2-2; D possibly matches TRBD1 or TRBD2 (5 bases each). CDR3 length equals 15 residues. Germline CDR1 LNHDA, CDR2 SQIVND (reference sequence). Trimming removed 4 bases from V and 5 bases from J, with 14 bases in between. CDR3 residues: CASSRDPSRTGELFF. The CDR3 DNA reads TGTGCCAGTAGTAGGGACCCATCGAGGACCGGGGAGCTGTTTTTT.

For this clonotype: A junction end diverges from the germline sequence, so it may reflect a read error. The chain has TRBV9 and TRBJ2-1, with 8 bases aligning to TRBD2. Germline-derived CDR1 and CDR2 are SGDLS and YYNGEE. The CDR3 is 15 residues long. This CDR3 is CASSAYGGAYNEHFF. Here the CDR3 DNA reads TGTGCCAGCAGTGCCTACGGGGGGGCCTACAATGAGCACTTCTTC.

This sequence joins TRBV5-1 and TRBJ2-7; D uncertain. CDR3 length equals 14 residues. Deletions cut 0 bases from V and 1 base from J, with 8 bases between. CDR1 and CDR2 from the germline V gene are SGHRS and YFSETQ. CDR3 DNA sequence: TGCGCCAGCAGCTTGGTATACGGATCCTACGAGCAGTACTTC. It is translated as CASSLVYGSYEQYF.

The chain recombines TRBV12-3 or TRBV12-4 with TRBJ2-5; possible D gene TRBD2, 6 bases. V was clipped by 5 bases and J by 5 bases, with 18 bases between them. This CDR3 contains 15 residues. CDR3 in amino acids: CASSQVGGRMETQYF. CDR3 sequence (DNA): TGTGCCAGCAGTCAAGTCGGGGGAAGAATGGAGACCCAGTACTTC.

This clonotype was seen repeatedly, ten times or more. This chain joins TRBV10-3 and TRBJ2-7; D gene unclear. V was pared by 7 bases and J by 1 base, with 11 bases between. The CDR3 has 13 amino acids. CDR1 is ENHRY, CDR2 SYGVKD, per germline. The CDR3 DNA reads TGTGCCATCATCACAGACACTTCCTACGAGCAGTACTTC. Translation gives CAIITDTSYEQYF.

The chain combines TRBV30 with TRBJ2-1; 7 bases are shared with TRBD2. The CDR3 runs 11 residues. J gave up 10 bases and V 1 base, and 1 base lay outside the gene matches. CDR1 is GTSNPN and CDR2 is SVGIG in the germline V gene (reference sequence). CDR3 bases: TGTGCCTGGAGTGACGGGGGGGAGCAGTTCTTC. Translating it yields CAWSDGGEQFF.